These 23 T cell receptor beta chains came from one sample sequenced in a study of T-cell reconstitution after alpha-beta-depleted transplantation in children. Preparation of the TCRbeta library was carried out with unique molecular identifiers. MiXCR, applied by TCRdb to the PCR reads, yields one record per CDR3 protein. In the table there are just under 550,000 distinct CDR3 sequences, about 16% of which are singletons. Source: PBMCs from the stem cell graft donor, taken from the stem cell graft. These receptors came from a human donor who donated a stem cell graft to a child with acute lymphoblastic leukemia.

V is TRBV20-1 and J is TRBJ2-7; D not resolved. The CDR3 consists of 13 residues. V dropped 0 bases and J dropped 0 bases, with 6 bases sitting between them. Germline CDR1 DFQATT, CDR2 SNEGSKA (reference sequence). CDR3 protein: CSARDRFSYEQYF. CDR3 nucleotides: TGCAGTGCTAGAGATCGCTTCTCCTACGAGCAGTACTTC.

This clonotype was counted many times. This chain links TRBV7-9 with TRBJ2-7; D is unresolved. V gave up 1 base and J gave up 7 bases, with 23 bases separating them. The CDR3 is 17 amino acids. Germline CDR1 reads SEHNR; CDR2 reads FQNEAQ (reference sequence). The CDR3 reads CASSLGLGVQESREQYF. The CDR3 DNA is TGTGCCAGCAGCTTAGGTCTTGGGGTCCAGGAGTCGAGGGAGCAGTACTTC. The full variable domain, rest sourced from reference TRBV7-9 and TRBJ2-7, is DTGVSQNPRHKITKRGQNVTFRCDPISEHNRLYWYRQTLGQGPEFLTYFQNEAQLEKSRLLSDRFSAERPKGSFSTLEIQRTEQGDSAMYLCASSLGLGVQESREQYFGPGTRLTVT.

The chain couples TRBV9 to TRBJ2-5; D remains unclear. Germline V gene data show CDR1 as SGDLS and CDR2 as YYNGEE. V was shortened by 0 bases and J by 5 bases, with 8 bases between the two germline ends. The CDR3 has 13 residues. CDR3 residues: CASSVGGVETQYF. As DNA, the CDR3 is TGTGCCAGCAGCGTAGGTGGGGTCGAGACCCAGTACTTC.

The CDR3 DNA reads as TGTGCCAGCAGCAAAGCGCATAGAAGGAGACAGTTTAAGGATAATTCACCCCTCCACTTT. Encoded protein: CASSKAHRRRQFKDNSPLHF. The chain employs TRBV21-1 and TRBJ1-6; the table assigns TRBD1, which was not confirmed against the DNA. TRBV21-1 is given as a pseudogene. The CDR3 spans 20 residues.

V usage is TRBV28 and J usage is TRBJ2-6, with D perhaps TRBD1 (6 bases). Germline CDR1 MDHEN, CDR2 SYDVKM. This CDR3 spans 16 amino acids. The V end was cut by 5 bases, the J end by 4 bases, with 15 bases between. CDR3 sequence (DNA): TGTGCCAGCAGTCCCTTGGACAGCTCGGGGGCCAACGTCCTGACTTTC. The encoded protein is CASSPLDSSGANVLTF.

In DNA, the CDR3 is TGTGCCAGCAGCATCGGGACAGGGAGTACCCAGTACTTC. This translates into CASSIGTGSTQYF. The V and J genes are TRBV5-6 and TRBJ2-5; 9 bases fit TRBD1. CDR3 length: 13 residues. V was pared by 4 bases and J by 8 bases, with 6 bases of the junction left unmatched. Per the germline V gene, CDR1 is SGHDT and CDR2 is YYEEEE.

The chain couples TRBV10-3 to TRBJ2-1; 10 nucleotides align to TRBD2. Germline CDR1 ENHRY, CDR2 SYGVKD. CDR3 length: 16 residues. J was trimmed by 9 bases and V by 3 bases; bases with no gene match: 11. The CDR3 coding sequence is TGTGCCATCAGTGATGGGTCTAGCGGGAGTAACCGTGAGCAGTTCTTC. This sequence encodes CAISDGSSGSNREQFF.

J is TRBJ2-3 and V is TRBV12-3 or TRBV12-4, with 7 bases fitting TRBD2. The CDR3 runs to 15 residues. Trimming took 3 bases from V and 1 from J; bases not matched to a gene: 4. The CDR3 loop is CASSFSSGGTDTQYF. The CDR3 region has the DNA TGTGCCAGCAGTTTTTCGAGCGGGGGCACAGATACGCAGTATTTT.

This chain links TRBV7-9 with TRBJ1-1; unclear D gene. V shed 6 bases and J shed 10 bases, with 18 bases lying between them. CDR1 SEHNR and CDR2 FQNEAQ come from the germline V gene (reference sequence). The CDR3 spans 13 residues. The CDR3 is CASSRGMWGLAFF. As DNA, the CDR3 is TGTGCCAGCAGTCGTGGGATGTGGGGATTAGCTTTCTTT. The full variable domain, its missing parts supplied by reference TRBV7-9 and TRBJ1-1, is DTGVSQNPRHKITKRGQNVTFRCDPISEHNRLYWYRQTLGQGPEFLTYFQNEAQLEKSRLLSDRFSAERPKGSFSTLEIQRTEQGDSAMYLCASSRGMWGLAFFGQGTRLTVV.

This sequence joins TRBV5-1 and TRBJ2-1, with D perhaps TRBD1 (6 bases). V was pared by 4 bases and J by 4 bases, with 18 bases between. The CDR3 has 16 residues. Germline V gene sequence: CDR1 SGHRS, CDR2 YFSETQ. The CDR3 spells CASSDPLGGLYNEQFF. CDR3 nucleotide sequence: TGCGCCAGCAGCGACCCGCTAGGGGGTCTATACAATGAGCAGTTCTTC.

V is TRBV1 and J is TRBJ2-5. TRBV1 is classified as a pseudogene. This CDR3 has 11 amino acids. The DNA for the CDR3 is TGCACCAGCAGGGCTCAAGAGACCCAGTACTTC. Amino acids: CTSRAQETQYF.

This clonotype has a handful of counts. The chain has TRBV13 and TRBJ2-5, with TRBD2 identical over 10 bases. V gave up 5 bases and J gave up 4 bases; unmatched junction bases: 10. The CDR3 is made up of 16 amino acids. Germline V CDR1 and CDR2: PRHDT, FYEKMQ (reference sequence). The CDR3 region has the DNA TGTGCCAGCAGCCATTCCGGGACTAGCGTTGGAGAGACCCAGTACTTC. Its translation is CASSHSGTSVGETQYF.

The CDR3 loop reads CASSLPRGLQDEQFF. Written as DNA, the CDR3 is TGTGCCAGCAGTCTCCCCAGGGGGCTTCAGGATGAGCAGTTCTTC. J is TRBJ2-1 and V is TRBV12-3 or TRBV12-4; 8 bases fit TRBD1. This CDR3 is 15 amino acids long. V lost 5 bases and J lost 8; bases outside the gene matches: 11.

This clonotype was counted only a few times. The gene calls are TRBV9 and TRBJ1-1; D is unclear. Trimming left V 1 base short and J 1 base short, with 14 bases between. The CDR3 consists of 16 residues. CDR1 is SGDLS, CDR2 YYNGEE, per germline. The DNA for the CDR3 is TGTGCCAGCAGCGTAAGTCTGGCCCTCGGGAACACTGAAGCTTTCTTT. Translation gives CASSVSLALGNTEAFF.

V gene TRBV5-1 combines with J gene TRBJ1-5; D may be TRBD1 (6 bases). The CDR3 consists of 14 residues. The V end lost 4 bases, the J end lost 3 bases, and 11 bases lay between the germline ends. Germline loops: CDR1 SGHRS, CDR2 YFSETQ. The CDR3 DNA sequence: TGCGCCAGCAGCCCGGACAGCTACAATCAGCCCCAGCATTTT. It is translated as CASSPDSYNQPQHF.

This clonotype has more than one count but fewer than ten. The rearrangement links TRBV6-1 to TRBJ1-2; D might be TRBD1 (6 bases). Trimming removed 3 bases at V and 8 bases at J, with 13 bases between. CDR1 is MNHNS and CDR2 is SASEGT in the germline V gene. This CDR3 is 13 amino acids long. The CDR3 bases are TGTGCCAGCAGTGACTGGGGGCTGGGAGGCTACACCTTC. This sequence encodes CASSDWGLGGYTF.

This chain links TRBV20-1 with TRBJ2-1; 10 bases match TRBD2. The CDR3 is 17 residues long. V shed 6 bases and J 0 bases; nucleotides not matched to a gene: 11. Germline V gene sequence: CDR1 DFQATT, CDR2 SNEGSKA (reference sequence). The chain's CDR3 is CSALGLAVMSSYNEQFF. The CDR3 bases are TGCAGTGCCCTCGGACTAGCGGTAATGAGCTCCTACAATGAGCAGTTCTTC.

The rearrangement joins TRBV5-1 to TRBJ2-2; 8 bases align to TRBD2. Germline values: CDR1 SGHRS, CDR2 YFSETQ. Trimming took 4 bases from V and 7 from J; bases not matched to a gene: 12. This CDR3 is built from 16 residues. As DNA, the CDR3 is TGCGCCAGCAGCCCCGGGGCTAGCGGGTACGTCGGGGAGCTGTTTTTT. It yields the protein CASSPGASGYVGELFF.

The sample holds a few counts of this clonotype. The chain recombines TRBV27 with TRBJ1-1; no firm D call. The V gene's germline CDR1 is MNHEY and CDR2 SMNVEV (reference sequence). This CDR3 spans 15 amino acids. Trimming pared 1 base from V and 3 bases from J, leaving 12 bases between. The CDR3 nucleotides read TGTGCCAGCAGTTTATACCGTCCATCGGACACTGAAGCTTTCTTT. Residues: CASSLYRPSDTEAFF.

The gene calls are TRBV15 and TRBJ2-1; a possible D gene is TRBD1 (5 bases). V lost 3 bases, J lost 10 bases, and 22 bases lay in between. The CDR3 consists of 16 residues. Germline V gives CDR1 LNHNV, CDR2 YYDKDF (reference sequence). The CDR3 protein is CATSRERQPLGWEQFF. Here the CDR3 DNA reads TGTGCCACCAGCAGGGAAAGACAGCCCTTGGGATGGGAGCAGTTCTTC. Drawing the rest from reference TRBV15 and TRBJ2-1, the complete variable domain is DAMVIQNPRYQVTQFGKPVTLSCSQTLNHNVMYWYQQKSSQAPKLLFHYYDKDFNNEADTPDNFQSRRPNTSFCFLDIRSPGLGDTAMYLCATSRERQPLGWEQFFGPGTRLTVL.

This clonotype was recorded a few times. In DNA form, the CDR3 reads TGTGCCAGCTCTCACCATCGGGGCAGGGGGGTAGAGACCCAGTACTTC. Residues: CASSHHRGRGVETQYF. This rearrangement joins TRBV7-8 to TRBJ2-5; a weak D match, TRBD1 (7 bases). Germline V gene data show CDR1 as SGHVS and CDR2 as FQNEAQ. With 8 bases removed from V and 4 bases from J, the gap between germline ends came to 23 bases. The CDR3 sequence is 16 residues long.

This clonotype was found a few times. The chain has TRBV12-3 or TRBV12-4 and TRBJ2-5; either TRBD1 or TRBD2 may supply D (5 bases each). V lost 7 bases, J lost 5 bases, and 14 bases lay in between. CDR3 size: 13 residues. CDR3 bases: TGTGCCAGCATGAGGGGTAATTGGGAGACCCAGTACTTC. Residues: CASMRGNWETQYF.

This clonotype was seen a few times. The CDR3 here is CASSLYRGSNEQYF. CDR3 coding DNA: TGTGCCAGCAGCTTGTACAGGGGATCTAACGAGCAGTACTTC. This chain connects TRBV7-6 to TRBJ2-7; 7 bases are a match to TRBD1. Losses at the gene ends were 3 bases for V and 5 bases for J; bases not matched to a gene: 7. Germline CDR1 SGHVS, CDR2 FNYEAQ. This CDR3 has 14 amino acids.